This T cell receptor beta chain was captured by sequencing in a study of blood T cell repertoires in COVID-19. Across the study: The United States, Italy and Spain supplied acute and convalescent COVID-19 samples. T cells, B-cell-depleted T cells, or PBMCs supplied cDNA or gDNA.

Original methodology: Scientists estimated how many nucleated cells there were by amplifying reference gene primers. Method: immunoSEQ multiplex PCR; TCRdb's copy keeps in-frame clones and lacks some. V and J calls plus clone size are reproduced from that table; the DNA served to infer D and trimming. The sample holds under 300,000 clones, approximately 86% seen once. This CDR3 region has 15 residues. V gave up 4 bases and J gave up 4 bases; unmatched junction bases: 7. Germline V lookup: CDR1 SEHNR, CDR2 FQNEAQ (reference sequence). This receptor was taken from an elderly woman with active or convalescent COVID-19. The V gene is TRBV7-9, the J gene TRBJ2-7; TRBD1 agrees at 10 bases. Specimen: peripheral blood. The CDR3 sequence: CASSSLGQGSYEQYF. CDR3 coding DNA: TGTGCCAGCAGCTCCCTGGGACAGGGGAGTTACGAGCAGTACTTC.